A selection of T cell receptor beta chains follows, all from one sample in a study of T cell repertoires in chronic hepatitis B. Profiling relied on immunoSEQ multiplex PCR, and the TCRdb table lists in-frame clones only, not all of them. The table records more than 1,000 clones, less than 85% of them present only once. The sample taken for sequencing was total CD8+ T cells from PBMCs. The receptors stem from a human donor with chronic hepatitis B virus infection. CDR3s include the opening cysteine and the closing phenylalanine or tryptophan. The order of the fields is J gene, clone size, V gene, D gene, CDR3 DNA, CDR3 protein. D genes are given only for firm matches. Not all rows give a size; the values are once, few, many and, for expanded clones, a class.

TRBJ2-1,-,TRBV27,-,TGTGCCAGCAGTTTATCTAGCGTCAATGAGCAGTTCTTC,CASSLSSVNEQFF
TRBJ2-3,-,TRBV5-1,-,-,CASILDRGFWRDGDTQYF
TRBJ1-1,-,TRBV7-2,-,TGTGCCAGCAGCTTCGAGTGGGACACTAGTTTCTTCACTGAAGCTTTCTTT,CASSFEWDTSFFTEAFF
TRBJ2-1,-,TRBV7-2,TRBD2,TGTGCCAGCAGCTCCCGGCATAGCGGGGAGGTCTGGTATGAGCAGTTCTTC,CASSSRHSGEVWYEQFF
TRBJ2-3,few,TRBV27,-,TGTGCCAGCAGTTTATTTGAGGGGACAGATACGCAGTATTTT,CASSLFEGTDTQYF
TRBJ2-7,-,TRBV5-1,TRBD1,TGCGCCAGCAGCTTGGGACAGGGATGGGAGCAGTACTTC,CASSLGQGWEQYF
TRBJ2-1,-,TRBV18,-,TGTGCCAGCTCACCACTCGCGCCCGGTGAGCAGTTCTTC,CASSPLAPGEQFF
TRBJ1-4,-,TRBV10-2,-,TGCGCCAGCAGCTTCGGGGGTCCTAATGAAAAACTGTTTTTT,CASSFGGPNEKLFF
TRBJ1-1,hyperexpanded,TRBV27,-,TGTGCCAGCAGTGACCAGGGGCGAAAGGAAGCTTTCTTT,CASSDQGRKEAFF
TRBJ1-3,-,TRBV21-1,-,TGTGCCAGCAGCAATTACGGATACTCTGGAAACACCATATATTTT,CASSNYGYSGNTIYF
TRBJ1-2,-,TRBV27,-,TGTGCCAGCAGTAGGGGGTACACCTTC,CASSRGYTF
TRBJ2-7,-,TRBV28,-,TGTGCCAGCAGTTTACGATGGGAAGAGCAGTACTTC,CASSLRWEEQYF
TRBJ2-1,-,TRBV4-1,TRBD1,TGCGCCAGCAGCCCGCACCGGGACAGGGTGAATGAGCAGTTCTTC,CASSPHRDRVNEQFF
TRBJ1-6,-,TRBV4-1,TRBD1,TGCGCCAGCAGCCAGACAGGGGCCGGGGATTCACCCCTCCACTTT,CASSQTGAGDSPLHF
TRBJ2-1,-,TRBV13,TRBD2,TGTGCCAGCAGCTTAGGCGGGGGGGGAGCCCCCCCGAATGAGCAGTTCTTC,CASSLGGGGAPPNEQFF
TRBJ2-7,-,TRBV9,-,TGTGCCAGCAGCGTAGGAGGACGGGACGATCCCCTTAACGAGCAGTACTTC,CASSVGGRDDPLNEQYF
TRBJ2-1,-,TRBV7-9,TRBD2,TGTGCCAGCAGCTCCAAACCGACTAGCGGGAGTTATGAGCAGTTCTTC,CASSSKPTSGSYEQFF
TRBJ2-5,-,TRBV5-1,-,TGCGCCAGCAGCTTGGAATTGTCAGGGCACCAAGAGACCCAGTACTTC,CASSLELSGHQETQYF
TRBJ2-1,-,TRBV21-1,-,TGTGCCAGCAGCAAATCCCCGGGCGGGGTGAGCTCCTACAATGAGCAGTTCTTC,CASSKSPGGVSSYNEQFF
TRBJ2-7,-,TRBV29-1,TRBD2,TGCAGCGTTGATGGCGCGGGAGGTCTCGAGCAGTACTTC,CSVDGAGGLEQYF
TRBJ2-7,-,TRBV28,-,TGTGCCAGCAGTTTAGCCAGGATACACTACGAGCAGTACTTC,CASSLARIHYEQYF
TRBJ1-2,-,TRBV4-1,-,TGCGCCAGCAGCCGTTTCGAGGAGGGACTGGATGGCTACACCTTC,CASSRFEEGLDGYTF